This TCR beta chain comes out of a study of beta chain features in type 1 diabetes. General observations from the study: Significant though moderate, a shortening of TCRB CDR3s appeared in all four CD4+ subsets of Type 1 diabetes patients.

With regard to this clone: The antigen remains unidentified. The same CDR3 can be traced to other DNA sequences in this sample.

The CDR3 totals 11 residues. Germline V lookup: CDR1 SGHDT, CDR2 YYEEEE. V shed 4 bases and J shed 4 bases, with 5 bases lying between them. Every isolated RNA sample was fully reverse transcribed, so sequencing captured expressed TCRB transcripts. Profiling relied on immunoSEQ multiplex PCR, and the TCRdb table lists in-frame clones only, not all of them. Seen here are about 360,000 clones, around an eighth observed once, and the top ten hold 0.008% to 0.011%. The chain joins TRBV5-6 to TRBJ2-5, with D perhaps matching TRBD2 (5 bases). The TCR was taken from a woman aged 18-29 years with type 1 diabetes. Sequencing was performed on naive CD4+ T cells from blood. As DNA, the CDR3 is TGTGCCAGCAGCACTAGAGAGACCCAGTACTTC. Encoded protein: CASSTRETQYF. Full variable domain (remainder filled in from reference TRBV5-6 and TRBJ2-5): DAGVTQSPTHLIKTRGQQVTLRCSPKSGHDTVSWYQQALGQGPQFIFQYYEEEERQRGNFPDRFSGHQFPNYSSELNVNALLLGDSALYLCASSTRETQYFGPGTRLLVL.